A single sample gave rise to the 4 T cell receptor beta chains below, sequenced in a study of response to subunit inactivated influenza vaccine. Via MiXCR, TCRdb re-called the RT-PCR reads, giving one row per CDR3 protein. This sample has fewer than 800,000 distinct CDR3 sequences; 15% to 18% occur once, and the top ten carry approximately 10%. The source material was PBMCs from blood, sampled 12 days after vaccination. The receptor source for this set is a man aged 45-65 years who received an inactivated influenza vaccine.

This clonotype came up a few times. This rearrangement joins TRBV6-6 to TRBJ2-2, with no clear D. The length of the CDR3 is 13 residues. The V gene lost 2 bases and the J gene lost 6 bases, with 7 bases spanning the gap. Germline V lookup: CDR1 MNHNY, CDR2 SVGAGI (reference sequence). CDR3 in amino acids: CASSYGPPGELFF. In DNA form, the CDR3 reads TGTGCCAGCAGTTACGGTCCCCCCGGGGAGCTGTTTTTT.

J is TRBJ2-7 and V is TRBV12-3 or TRBV12-4; the match to TRBD1 covers 7 bases. This CDR3 has 16 amino acids. V was pared by 2 bases and J by 3 bases, with 10 bases of the junction left unmatched. CDR3 loop: CASSLSVRGPNYEQYF. The CDR3 DNA is TGTGCCAGCAGTTTATCGGTGAGGGGGCCCAACTACGAGCAGTACTTC.

This clonotype was seen only once. The chain joins TRBV20-1 to TRBJ2-1; 8 nucleotides line up with TRBD2. CDR3 size: 16 residues. The trim removed 0 bases at V and 4 bases at J, leaving 8 bases unmatched. Germline-derived CDR1 and CDR2 are DFQATT and SNEGSKA (reference sequence). The CDR3, as DNA: TGCAGTGCTAGAGACGACTTTGCGGGGGGATACAATGAGCAGTTCTTC. Residues: CSARDDFAGGYNEQFF.

The gene calls are TRBV3-1 and TRBJ2-1, with no clear D. This CDR3 has 16 amino acids. Trimming took 4 bases from V and 0 from J, leaving 13 bases between them. Germline V gives CDR1 LGHDT, CDR2 YNNKEL (reference sequence). The CDR3 region is CASSPTRQRSYNEQFF. The CDR3 DNA follows: TGTGCCAGCAGCCCGACCCGTCAGCGCTCCTACAATGAGCAGTTCTTC.